This TCR beta chain derives from a study of cytomegalovirus exposure and HLA in healthy donors. Study-wide findings and caveats: TCR beta V- and J-gene trimming, according to a later analysis, was linked to a missense DCLRE1C variant. Accurate predictions that matched the HLA-A and HLA-B alleles of most subjects were reportedly made from TCR beta sequences.

This CDR3 contains 15 residues. Trimming cost V 0 bases and J 3 bases; bases outside gene matches: 3. Germline V gene sequence: CDR1 MRHNA, CDR2 SNTAGT. Both 60 Vbeta primers and 13 Jbeta primers went into the PCR. Sequenced by immunoSEQ multiplex PCR; TCRdb stores in-frame clones only, minus some. The sample carries tens of thousands of clones, roughly 78% recorded once. Comments on this clone: Its antigen is unknown.

Sample: PBMCs. This chain links TRBV6-4 with TRBJ2-3; 7 nucleotides line up with TRBD2. This receptor was taken from a man aged 30-40 years in good health and CMV-seronegative. CDR3 sequence reads: CASSDSEGGTDTQYF. The DNA of the CDR3 is TGTGCCAGCAGTGACTCGGAGGGAGGGACAGATACGCAGTATTTT.